This T cell receptor beta chain was found in a study of T cells after yellow fever vaccination. Study at large: Low-cell-number fractions were prepared with SMART-Seq v4 Ultra Low Input.

TCR cDNA was made by 5'RACE template switching, adding a universal primer site and UMIs. One entry per CDR3 protein, called by TCRdb with MiXCR from the 5' RACE reads. The sample includes some 150,000 distinct CDR3 sequences, about 11% of them seen just once. Germline CDR1 reads SGHDT; CDR2 reads YYEEEE. The CDR3 totals 15 residues. The V end was cut by 2 bases, the J end by 4 bases, with 16 bases between. This clonotype has just a few counts. As yet, its antigen is unknown. The study's findings and limits: Subsequent to the booster, the majority of primary-vaccination clones reappeared (96% CD4, 85% to 90% CD8). Abundant clonotypes from the bulk population could have been carried over as contaminants into FACS-sorted repertoires.

This chain links TRBV5-6 with TRBJ2-7; unclear D gene. The sample in question was CD8+ T cells sorted from PBMCs, obtained 15 days after the yellow fever booster vaccination. The source of this sequence is a man aged 18 to 29 who received the YFV17D yellow fever vaccine. The CDR3 spells CASSFVLTDLYEQYF. The CDR3 nucleotides read TGTGCCAGCAGCTTCGTCTTGACCGACTTGTACGAGCAGTACTTC.